A selection of T cell receptor beta chains follows, all from one sample in a study of blood T cell repertoires in COVID-19. The data were produced by immunoSEQ multiplex PCR, yet TCRdb's version contains in-frame clones alone and is incomplete. This sample has roughly 45,000 clones, with over 75% found just once. Sequenced: peripheral blood. These receptors were taken from a woman older than 75 with COVID-19, enrolled during active disease. Each CDR3 is given with its conserved first and last residue. Each record gives: V gene, J gene, D gene, clone size, CDR3 protein, CDR3 DNA. D genes are given only for firm matches. Where a row states a size, it is once, few, many or the class of an expanded clone; other rows omit it.

>TRBV27|TRBJ1-1|NA|NA
CASSFRENTEAFF
TGTGCCAGCAGTTTTCGGGAGAACACTGAAGCTTTCTTT
>TRBV3-1/TRBV3-2|TRBJ1-2|TRBD1|NA
CASSPGRDRYYGYTF
TGTGCCAGCAGCCCAGGCCGGGACAGATACTATGGCTACACCTTC
>TRBV28|TRBJ1-4|NA|NA
CASSPIWGDHEKLFF
TGTGCCAGCAGTCCAATTTGGGGGGATCACGAAAAACTGTTTTTT
>TRBV10-1|TRBJ1-1|TRBD1|NA
CASSDRGPNTEAFF
TGCGCCAGCAGTGACAGGGGGCCTAACACTGAAGCTTTCTTT
>TRBV12-3/TRBV12-4|TRBJ2-3|NA|medium-sized
CASSYFPDTQYF
TGTGCCAGCAGCTATTTTCCAGATACGCAGTATTTT
>TRBV14|TRBJ2-3|NA|NA
CASSPTVPSTDTQYF
TGTGCCAGCAGCCCGACAGTTCCCAGCACAGATACGCAGTATTTT
>TRBV7-9|TRBJ2-5|NA|NA
CASSYPVGAAETQYF
TGTGCCAGCAGCTACCCTGTGGGGGCGGCTGAGACCCAGTACTTC
>TRBV28|TRBJ2-7|NA|NA
CASSTTGPPYEQYF
TGTGCCAGCAGTACCACAGGGCCCCCATACGAGCAGTACTTC
>TRBV5-1|TRBJ2-7|TRBD1|NA
CASSLDSGGFYEQYF
TGCGCCAGCAGCTTGGACTCAGGGGGATTCTACGAGCAGTACTTC
>TRBV6-5|TRBJ1-5|TRBD1|NA
CASSYSGQGHQPQHF
TGTGCCAGCAGTTACTCTGGACAGGGCCATCAGCCCCAGCATTTT
>TRBV7-9|TRBJ1-4|TRBD1|NA
CASTTGANEKLFF
TGTGCCAGCACGACAGGGGCCAATGAAAAACTGTTTTTT
>TRBV19|TRBJ1-5|NA|few
CASSLGFPALNQPQHF
TGTGCCAGTAGCCTAGGTTTCCCGGCGTTAAATCAGCCCCAGCATTTT
>TRBV2|TRBJ1-1|TRBD1|NA
CASRGGTGRNTEAFF
TGTGCCAGCAGGGGTGGGACAGGGAGGAACACTGAAGCTTTCTTT
>TRBV6-5|TRBJ1-2|NA|NA
CASRMDRGGYTF
TGTGCCAGCAGAATGGACAGAGGAGGCTACACCTTC
>TRBV7-3|TRBJ2-1|NA|NA
CASSLTVRAYNEQFF
TGTGCCAGCAGCTTAACGGTCAGGGCCTACAATGAGCAGTTCTTC
>TRBV28|TRBJ1-1|TRBD1|once
CASTLGTGFTEAFF
TGTGCCAGCACTCTGGGGACAGGGTTCACTGAAGCTTTCTTT
>TRBV6-5|TRBJ2-1|NA|NA
CASSRRDRYNEQFF
TGTGCCAGCAGTCGCCGAGACAGGTACAATGAGCAGTTCTTC
>TRBV18|TRBJ1-2|TRBD1|NA
CASSPGTGTHGYTF
TGTGCCAGCTCACCCGGGACAGGGACTCATGGCTACACCTTC
>TRBV5-1|TRBJ1-1|TRBD1|NA
CASSIQGQTTNTEAFF
TGCGCCAGCAGCATACAGGGACAGACGACGAACACTGAAGCTTTCTTT
>TRBV7-9|TRBJ1-4|NA|NA
CASSLEANRELFF
TGTGCCAGCAGCTTAGAAGCCAACAGGGAACTGTTTTTT
>TRBV6-5|TRBJ1-2|TRBD1|NA
CASSYHRQGDGYTF
TGTGCCAGCAGTTACCACCGGCAGGGGGATGGCTACACCTTC
>TRBV11-3|TRBJ1-1|NA|NA
CASSRGKNTEAFF
TGTGCCAGCAGCCGGGGGAAGAACACTGAAGCTTTCTTT
>TRBV19|TRBJ2-1|TRBD2|NA
CASSIRGLAGQNEQFF
TGTGCCAGTAGTATTCGGGGACTAGCGGGGCAGAATGAGCAGTTCTTC
>TRBV18|TRBJ1-2|NA|NA
CASSPRDTHGYTF
TGTGCCAGCTCACCCCGGGACACTCATGGCTACACCTTC
>TRBV30|TRBJ2-7|NA|NA
CAWHYRMVSHEQYF
TGTGCCTGGCACTACAGGATGGTCTCCCACGAGCAGTACTTC
>TRBV3-1/TRBV3-2|TRBJ2-3|TRBD2|NA
CASSHGGLATDTQYF
TGTGCCAGCAGCCACGGCGGACTAGCAACAGATACGCAGTATTTT
>TRBV4-1|TRBJ1-2|NA|few
CASSPRGNYGYTF
TGCGCCAGCAGCCCGCGCGGGAACTATGGCTACACCTTC
>TRBV7-9|TRBJ1-1|NA|once
CASSLATYRADYTEAFF
TGTGCCAGCAGCTTAGCAACCTACAGGGCGGACTACACTGAAGCTTTCTTT
>TRBV5-1|TRBJ1-2|NA|once
CASSSRGGSIYGYTF
TGCGCCAGCAGCTCCCGGGGGGGATCCATCTATGGCTACACCTTC
>TRBV15|TRBJ2-1|TRBD1|NA
CATTDRDRGRHEQFF
TGTGCCACCACAGACAGAGACAGGGGACGGCATGAGCAGTTCTTC
>TRBV5-6|TRBJ1-4|TRBD1|once
CASSFTGQAIEKLFF
TGTGCCAGCAGCTTCACAGGACAGGCCATTGAAAAACTGTTTTTT
>TRBV7-2|TRBJ1-1|NA|NA
CASSLDQGRSEAFF
TGTGCCAGCAGCTTAGATCAGGGGCGTTCTGAAGCTTTCTTT
>TRBV3-1/TRBV3-2|TRBJ2-1|TRBD1|NA
CASSQGTGTFF
TGTGCCAGCAGCCAAGGGACAGGGACGTTCTTC
>TRBV29-1|TRBJ2-7|TRBD2|NA
CSVRYSGEISYEQYF
TGCAGCGTTCGCTATAGCGGGGAGATCTCCTACGAGCAGTACTTC
>TRBV18|TRBJ1-1|TRBD1|NA
CASSRVPGQGNTEAFF
TGTGCCAGCTCTCGAGTACCGGGACAGGGGAACACTGAAGCTTTCTTT
>TRBV11-2|TRBJ2-1|TRBD2|NA
CASSDQLGLAGSQFF
TGTGCCAGCAGCGATCAATTGGGGCTAGCGGGCTCACAGTTCTTC
>TRBV23-1|TRBJ1-5|TRBD1|NA
CASSQSLGQGSGNQPQHF
TGCGCCAGCAGTCAATCCCTGGGACAGGGGTCGGGGAATCAGCCCCAGCATTTT
>TRBV18|TRBJ1-2|NA|NA
CASKSEGSSYGYTF
TGTGCCAGCAAGTCGGAGGGATCCAGCTATGGCTACACCTTC
>TRBV11-3|TRBJ2-3|TRBD1|NA
CASSLTGDGTDTQYF
TGTGCCAGCAGCTTGACAGGGGATGGCACAGATACGCAGTATTTT
>TRBV19|TRBJ2-2|NA|NA
CASTPGDYTGELFF
TGTGCCAGTACCCCTGGGGACTACACCGGGGAGCTGTTTTTT
>TRBV6-5|TRBJ1-2|NA|few
CASTIDRTYGYTF
TGTGCCAGCACCATCGACAGGACTTATGGCTACACCTTC
>TRBV2|TRBJ1-1|TRBD1|NA
CASRAGQLKAFF
TGTGCCAGCAGGGCGGGACAGCTGAAAGCTTTCTTT
>TRBV5-1|TRBJ2-3|TRBD1|NA
CASSAGQDTDTQYF
TGCGCCAGCAGCGCCGGACAGGACACAGATACGCAGTATTTT
>TRBV4-2|TRBJ1-1|NA|NA
CASSPGGNTEAFF
TGTGCCAGCAGCCCCGGGGGAAACACTGAAGCTTTCTTT
>TRBV19|TRBJ2-4|TRBD1|NA
CASRVQGVVATGVKNIQYF
TGTGCCAGTAGGGTACAGGGGGTGGTCGCTACGGGGGTCAAAAACATTCAGTACTTC
>TRBV7-9|TRBJ2-3|TRBD2|NA
CASSSGTSTDTQYF
TGTGCCAGCAGCTCCGGGACTAGTACAGATACGCAGTATTTT
>TRBV3-1/TRBV3-2|TRBJ1-1|TRBD1|NA
CASSWTGGNTEAFF
TGTGCCAGCAGTTGGACAGGGGGGAACACTGAAGCTTTCTTT